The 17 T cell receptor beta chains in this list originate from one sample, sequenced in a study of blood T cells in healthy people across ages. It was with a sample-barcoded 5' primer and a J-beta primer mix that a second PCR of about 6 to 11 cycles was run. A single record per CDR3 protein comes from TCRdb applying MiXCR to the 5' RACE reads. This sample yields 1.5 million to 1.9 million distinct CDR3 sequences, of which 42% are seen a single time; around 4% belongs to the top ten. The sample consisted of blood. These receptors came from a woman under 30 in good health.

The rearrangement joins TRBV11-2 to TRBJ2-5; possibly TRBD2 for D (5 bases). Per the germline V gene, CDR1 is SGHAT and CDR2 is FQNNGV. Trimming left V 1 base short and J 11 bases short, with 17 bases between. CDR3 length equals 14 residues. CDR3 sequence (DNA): TGTGCCAGCAGCTTAGCTGACCCCCGGGATGAGCAGTACTTC. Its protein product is CASSLADPRDEQYF. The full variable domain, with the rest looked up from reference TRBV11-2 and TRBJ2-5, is EAGVAQSPRYKIIEKRQSVAFWCNPISGHATLYWYQQILGQGPKLLIQFQNNGVVDDSQLPKDRFSAERLKGVDSTLKIQPAKLEDSAVYLCASSLADPRDEQYFGPGTRLLVL.

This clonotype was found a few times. CDR3: CASSHDRGPGELFF. DNA for the CDR3: TGTGCCAGCAGTCACGACAGGGGGCCCGGGGAGCTGTTTTTT. This sequence joins TRBV12-3 or TRBV12-4 and TRBJ2-2, with 10 bases that match TRBD1. CDR3 length: 14 amino acids. V lost 5 bases, J lost 6 bases, and 3 bases stayed unmatched.

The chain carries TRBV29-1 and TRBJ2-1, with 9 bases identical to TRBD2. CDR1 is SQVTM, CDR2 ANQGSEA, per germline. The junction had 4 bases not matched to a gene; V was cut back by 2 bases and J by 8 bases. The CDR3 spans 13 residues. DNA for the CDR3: TGCAGCGTTGAAAGCGGGAGGAGGGATGAGCAGTTCTTC. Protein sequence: CSVESGRRDEQFF.

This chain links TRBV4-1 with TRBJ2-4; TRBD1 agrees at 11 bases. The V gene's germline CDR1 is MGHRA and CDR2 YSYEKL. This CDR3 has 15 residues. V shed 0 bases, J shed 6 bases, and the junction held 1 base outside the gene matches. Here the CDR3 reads CASSQEGQGVNIQYF. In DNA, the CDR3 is TGCGCCAGCAGCCAAGAGGGACAGGGGGTAAACATTCAGTACTTC.

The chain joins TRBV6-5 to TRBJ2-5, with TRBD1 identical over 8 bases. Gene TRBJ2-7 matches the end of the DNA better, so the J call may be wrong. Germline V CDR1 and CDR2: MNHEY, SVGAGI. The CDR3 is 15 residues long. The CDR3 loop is CASRKTGVTSNEQYF. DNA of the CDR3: TGTGCCAGCAGAAAGACAGGGGTGACTAGTAACGAGCAGTACTTC.

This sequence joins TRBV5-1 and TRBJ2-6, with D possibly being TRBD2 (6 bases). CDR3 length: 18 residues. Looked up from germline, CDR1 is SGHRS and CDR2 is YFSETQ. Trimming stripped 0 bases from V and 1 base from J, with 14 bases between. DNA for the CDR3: TGCGCCAGCAGCTTGGTCGGGAGAGATTATTCTGGGGCCAACGTCCTGACTTTC. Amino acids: CASSLVGRDYSGANVLTF.

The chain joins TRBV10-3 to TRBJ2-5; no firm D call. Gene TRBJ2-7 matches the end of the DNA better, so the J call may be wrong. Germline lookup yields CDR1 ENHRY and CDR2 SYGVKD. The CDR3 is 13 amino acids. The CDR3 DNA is TGTGCCATCAGTGAGGGGGTGGCCTACGAGCAGTACTTC. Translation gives CAISEGVAYEQYF.

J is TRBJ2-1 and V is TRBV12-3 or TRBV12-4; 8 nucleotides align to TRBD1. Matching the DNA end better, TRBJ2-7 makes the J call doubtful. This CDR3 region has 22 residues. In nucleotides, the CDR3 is TGTGCCAGCAGTCCGGGACAGGTGAACCCTTATAACCTCCTAAAAAAGAACCCCCCGCAGTACTTC. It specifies CASSPGQVNPYNLLKKNPPQYF.

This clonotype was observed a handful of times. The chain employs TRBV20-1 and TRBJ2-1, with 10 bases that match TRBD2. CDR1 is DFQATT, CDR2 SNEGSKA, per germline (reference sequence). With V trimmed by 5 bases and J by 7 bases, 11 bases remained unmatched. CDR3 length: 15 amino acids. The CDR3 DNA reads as TGCAGTGCTCTTAGGCTAGCGGGAGTATTAAATGAGCAGTTCTTC. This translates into CSALRLAGVLNEQFF.

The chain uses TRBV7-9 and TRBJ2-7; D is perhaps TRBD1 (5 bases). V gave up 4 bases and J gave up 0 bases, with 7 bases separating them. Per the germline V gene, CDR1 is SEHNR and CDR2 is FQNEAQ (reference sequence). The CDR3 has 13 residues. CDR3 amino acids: CASSCDSSYEQYF. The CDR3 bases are TGTGCCAGCAGCTGTGACAGCTCCTACGAGCAGTACTTC.

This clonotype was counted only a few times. The chain's CDR3 is CASSRSGGEARATNEKLFF. The DNA of the CDR3 is TGTGCCAGCAGTAGATCAGGGGGCGAAGCACGTGCAACTAATGAAAAACTGTTTTTT. The chain links TRBV28 to TRBJ1-4; 8 positions match TRBD1. The V gene's germline CDR1 is MDHEN and CDR2 SYDVKM. V lost 5 bases, J lost 0 bases, and 14 bases stayed unmatched. The CDR3 loop spans 19 amino acids. Filled out from reference TRBV28 and TRBJ1-4, the complete variable domain reads DVKVTQSSRYLVKRTGEKVFLECVQDMDHENMFWYRQDPGLGLRLIYFSYDVKMKEKGDIPEGYSVSREKKERFSLILESASTNQTSMYLCASSRSGGEARATNEKLFFGSGTQLSVL.

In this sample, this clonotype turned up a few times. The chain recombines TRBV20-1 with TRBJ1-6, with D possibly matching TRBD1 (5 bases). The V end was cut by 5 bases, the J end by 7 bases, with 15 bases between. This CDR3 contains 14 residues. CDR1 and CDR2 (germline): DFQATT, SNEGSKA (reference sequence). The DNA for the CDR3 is TGCAGTGCTTCCCCCGGGACCATAAATTCACCCCTCCACTTT. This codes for CSASPGTINSPLHF.

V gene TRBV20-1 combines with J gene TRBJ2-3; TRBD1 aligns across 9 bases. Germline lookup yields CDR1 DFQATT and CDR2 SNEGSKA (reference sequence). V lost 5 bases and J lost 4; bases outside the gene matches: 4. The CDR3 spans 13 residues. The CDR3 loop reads CSAVRTGADTQYF. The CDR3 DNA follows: TGCAGTGCTGTACGGACAGGGGCAGATACGCAGTATTTT.

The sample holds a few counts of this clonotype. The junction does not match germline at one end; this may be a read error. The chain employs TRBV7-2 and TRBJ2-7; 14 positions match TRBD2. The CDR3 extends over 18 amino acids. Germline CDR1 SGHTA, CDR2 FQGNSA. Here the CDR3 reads CASSSITGLAGARYEQYF. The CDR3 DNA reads TGTGCCAGCAGCTCAATAACGGGACTAGCGGGAGCACGGTACGAGCAGTACTTT.

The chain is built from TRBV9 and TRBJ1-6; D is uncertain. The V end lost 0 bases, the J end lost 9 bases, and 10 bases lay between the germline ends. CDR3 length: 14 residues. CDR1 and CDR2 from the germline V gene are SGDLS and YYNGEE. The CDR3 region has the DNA TGTGCCAGCAGCGTAGAATCCGGCGGTTCACCCCTCCACTTT. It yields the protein CASSVESGGSPLHF.

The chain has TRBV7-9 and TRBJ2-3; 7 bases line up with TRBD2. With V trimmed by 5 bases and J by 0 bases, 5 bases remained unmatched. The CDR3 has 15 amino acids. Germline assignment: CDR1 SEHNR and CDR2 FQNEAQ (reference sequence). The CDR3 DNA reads TGTGCCAGCAGCAACAGCGGGGCTAGCACAGATACGCAGTATTTT. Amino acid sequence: CASSNSGASTDTQYF.

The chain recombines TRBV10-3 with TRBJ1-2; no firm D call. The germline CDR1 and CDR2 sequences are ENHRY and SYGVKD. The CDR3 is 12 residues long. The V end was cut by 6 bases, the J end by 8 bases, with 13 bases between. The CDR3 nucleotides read TGTGCCATCAGCCCGGGCCGCGGAGGCTACACCTTC. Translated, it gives CAISPGRGGYTF.